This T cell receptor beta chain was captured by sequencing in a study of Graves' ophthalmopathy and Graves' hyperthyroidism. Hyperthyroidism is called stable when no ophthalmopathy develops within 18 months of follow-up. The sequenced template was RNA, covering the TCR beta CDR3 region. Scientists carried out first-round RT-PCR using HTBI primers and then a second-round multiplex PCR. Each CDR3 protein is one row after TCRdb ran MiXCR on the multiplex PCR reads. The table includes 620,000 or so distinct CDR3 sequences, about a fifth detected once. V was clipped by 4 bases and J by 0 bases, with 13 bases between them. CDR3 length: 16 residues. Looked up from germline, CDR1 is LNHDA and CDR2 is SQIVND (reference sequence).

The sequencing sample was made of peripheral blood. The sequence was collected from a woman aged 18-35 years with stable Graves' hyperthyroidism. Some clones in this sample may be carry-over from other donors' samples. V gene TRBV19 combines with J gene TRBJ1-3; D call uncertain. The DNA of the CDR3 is TGTGCCAGTAGTAACACTGCCGCGTTCTCTGGAAACACCATATATTTT. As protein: CASSNTAAFSGNTIYF.